The 20 T cell receptor beta chains reported below all come from one sample, sequenced in a study of CD8 T cells in ankylosing spondylitis. Study findings and constraints: Characteristic of ankylosing spondylitis blood, it appeared, was a TCR beta motif comprising roughly eight highly homologous variants.

TCRdb re-called the 5' RACE reads with MiXCR, one entry per CDR3 protein. The sample includes under 550,000 distinct CDR3 sequences, 20% to 30% of them seen just once. For these TCRs, the target antigens are not known. Sample: blood, either unsorted or a sorted T cell fraction (not recorded which). These receptors originate from a male donor with ankylosing spondylitis.

This clonotype has ten or more counts. The chain employs TRBV24-1 and TRBJ2-1, with D perhaps TRBD1 (6 bases). This CDR3 contains 15 residues. Trimming removed 4 bases at V and 4 bases at J, with 13 bases between. Germline CDR1 KGHDR, CDR2 SFDVKD. In DNA, the CDR3 is TGTGCCACCAGTGACACCGGGACACCATACAATGAGCAGTTCTTC. This gives the protein CATSDTGTPYNEQFF.

This clonotype has just a few counts. The rearrangement joins TRBV12-3 or TRBV12-4 to TRBJ1-1, with D unresolved. Trimming left V 5 bases short and J 6 bases short, with 16 bases between. The CDR3 is 14 residues long. For the CDR3, the DNA is TGTGCCAGCAGTAACGGGAAACGGGGAGCTGAAGCTTTCTTT. Its translation is CASSNGKRGAEAFF.

Here the CDR3 DNA reads TGCAGCGTTGATACTAGCGGGTCCGGCCATGAGCAGTTCTTC. Residues: CSVDTSGSGHEQFF. The genes are TRBV29-1 and TRBJ2-1, with 9 positions matching TRBD2. V was clipped by 3 bases and J by 8 bases; unmatched bases: 8. Germline V gene sequence: CDR1 SQVTM, CDR2 ANQGSEA. The CDR3 runs to 14 residues.

This clonotype was detected a few times. This rearrangement joins TRBV7-2 to TRBJ2-3; D is perhaps TRBD1 (6 bases). The CDR3 covers 14 residues. V dropped 5 bases and J dropped 6 bases, with 15 bases sitting between them. CDR1 and CDR2 (germline): SGHTA, FQGNSA. CDR3: CASSKDSRGDTQYF. CDR3 in DNA: TGTGCCAGCAGCAAGGACTCTAGGGGGGATACGCAGTATTTT.

This clonotype has a handful of counts. The chain is built from TRBV29-1 and TRBJ2-7; 9 bases are a match to TRBD1. Germline CDR1 SQVTM, CDR2 ANQGSEA. The CDR3 has 14 residues. The trim removed 4 bases at V and 4 bases at J, leaving 8 bases unmatched. This CDR3 is CSVGMGTGSYEQYF. Here the CDR3 DNA reads TGCAGCGTTGGGATGGGGACAGGGTCATACGAGCAGTACTTC.

This clonotype has just a few counts. This chain uses TRBV27 with TRBJ2-7, with D perhaps matching TRBD2 (6 bases). The CDR3 covers 14 residues. Looked up from germline, CDR1 is MNHEY and CDR2 is SMNVEV (reference sequence). V lost 7 bases, J lost 2 bases, and 15 bases lay in between. This CDR3 is CASTTSSGAYEQYF. In nucleotides, the CDR3 is TGTGCCAGCACCACCTCCTCGGGGGCCTACGAGCAGTACTTC.

This clonotype was recorded a few times. The chain combines TRBV18 with TRBJ2-6; D remains unclear. In germline, CDR1 is KGHSH, CDR2 LQKENI. The CDR3 covers 16 residues. The V end was cut by 2 bases, the J end by 0 bases, with 8 bases between. The CDR3 reads CASSPVRGSGANVLTF. Here the CDR3 DNA reads TGTGCCAGCTCACCAGTCAGAGGCTCTGGGGCCAACGTCCTGACTTTC.

The chain combines TRBV5-1 with TRBJ1-6; 7 positions match TRBD1. J lost 9 bases, V lost 4 bases, and 7 bases had no gene match. Germline values: CDR1 SGHRS, CDR2 YFSETQ. This CDR3 has 14 amino acids. CDR3 sequence reads: CASSLGQTGSPLHF. Here the CDR3 DNA reads TGCGCCAGCAGCCTGGGACAGACCGGTTCACCCCTCCACTTT. Full variable domain (rest looked up from reference TRBV5-1 and TRBJ1-6): KAGVTQTPRYLIKTRGQQVTLSCSPISGHRSVSWYQQTPGQGLQFLFEYFSETQRNKGNFPGRFSGRQFSNSRSEMNVSTLELGDSALYLCASSLGQTGSPLHFGNGTRLTVT.

The CDR3 spells CSASSNNSPLHF. CDR3 sequence (DNA): TGCAGTGCTAGTTCGAATAATTCACCCCTCCACTTT. The rearrangement joins TRBV20-1 to TRBJ1-6; D call uncertain. V lost 3 bases and J 5 bases, leaving 5 bases between the germline ends. The CDR3 totals 12 residues. Germline CDR1 reads DFQATT; CDR2 reads SNEGSKA (reference sequence).

This clonotype was found many times. The chain uses TRBV12-3 or TRBV12-4 and TRBJ2-3; 14 bases map to TRBD2. J was trimmed by 3 bases and V by 6 bases; bases with no gene match: 5. This CDR3 has 16 residues. The CDR3 DNA reads as TGTGCCAGCAGCCCCCGACTAGCGGGAGGGACAGATACGCAGTATTTT. It yields the protein CASSPRLAGGTDTQYF.

This rearrangement joins TRBV12-3 or TRBV12-4 to TRBJ2-7, with 13 bases matching TRBD2. The CDR3 spans 14 residues. The ends lost 6 bases at V and 5 bases at J; junction bases unmatched: 4. CDR3 sequence (DNA): TGTGCCAGCAGCAGGACTAGCGGGAGTGACGAGCAGTACTTC. It specifies CASSRTSGSDEQYF.

The gene calls are TRBV24-1 and TRBJ2-1; tentative D call: TRBD2 (6 bases). Germline V gene sequence: CDR1 KGHDR, CDR2 SFDVKD. This CDR3 region has 13 residues. Trimming removed 1 base at V and 10 bases at J, with 10 bases between. CDR3: CATSDFRGREQFF. Written as DNA, the CDR3 is TGTGCCACCAGTGATTTTCGGGGGAGGGAGCAGTTCTTC.

The chain carries TRBV29-1 and TRBJ1-2; no firm D call. The CDR3 has 11 residues. Germline V gene data show CDR1 as SQVTM and CDR2 as ANQGSEA. V gave up 2 bases and J gave up 13 bases, with 14 bases separating them. CDR3 in amino acids: CSVELGLLGTF. The CDR3 DNA reads TGCAGCGTTGAACTCGGCCTCCTGGGCACCTTC.

The rearrangement links TRBV3-1 to TRBJ2-1, with D perhaps TRBD2 (7 bases). Trimming left V 0 bases short and J 3 bases short, with 15 bases between. Looked up from germline, CDR1 is LGHDT and CDR2 is YNNKEL (reference sequence). This CDR3 spans 17 amino acids. CDR3 sequence: CASSQDRGAGFYNEQFF. The CDR3 DNA is TGTGCCAGCAGCCAAGATCGGGGGGCGGGATTCTACAATGAGCAGTTCTTC.

The chain carries TRBV10-3 and TRBJ2-1; 10 bases map to TRBD2. Germline loops: CDR1 ENHRY, CDR2 SYGVKD. The V gene end was trimmed by 10 bases and the J gene end by 6 bases; junction bases not matched to a gene: 9. CDR3 length equals 14 residues. The CDR3 sequence is CATRLAGDVNEQFF. CDR3 sequence (DNA): TGTGCCACCCGGCTAGCGGGAGACGTCAATGAGCAGTTCTTC.

This chain uses TRBV11-2 with TRBJ1-3, with unresolved D. The CDR3 has 16 residues. Looked up from germline, CDR1 is SGHAT and CDR2 is FQNNGV. V was shortened by 5 bases and J by 4 bases, with 18 bases between the two germline ends. In DNA, the CDR3 is TGTGCCAGCAGCCCCCCAAGATCCTGGGGAGGAAACACCATATATTTT. Amino acids: CASSPPRSWGGNTIYF.

The chain recombines TRBV20-1 with TRBJ2-1; D gene ambiguous. Trimming pared 2 bases from V and 6 bases from J, leaving 14 bases between. CDR3 size: 14 residues. The germline CDR1 and CDR2 sequences are DFQATT and SNEGSKA (reference sequence). The CDR3 region is CSARKGITSNEQFF. CDR3 nucleotide sequence: TGCAGTGCTAGAAAAGGGATTACAAGCAATGAGCAGTTCTTC.

The sample holds a few counts of this clonotype. This CDR3 reads CASSQGSEGLMNTEAFF. Here the CDR3 DNA reads TGTGCCAGCAGCCAAGGGTCGGAGGGTTTGATGAACACTGAAGCTTTCTTT. The chain couples TRBV3-1 to TRBJ1-1; no firm D call. The CDR3 has 17 residues. The V end was cut by 1 base, the J end by 0 bases, with 15 bases between. The V gene's germline CDR1 is LGHDT and CDR2 YNNKEL (reference sequence).

This clonotype was detected a few times. The chain uses TRBV7-6 and TRBJ2-3; 7 bases fit TRBD2. V was clipped by 5 bases and J by 0 bases; unmatched bases: 14. Germline CDR1 reads SGHVS; CDR2 reads FNYEAQ. This CDR3 contains 18 residues. The CDR3 sequence: CASSPRRASGFSTDTQYF. The CDR3 nucleotides are TGTGCCAGCAGCCCACGACGGGCTAGCGGATTTAGCACAGATACGCAGTATTTT.

The CDR3 region has the DNA TGTGCCTGTGGCGTCGCTGGGGGCTCCTACGAGCAGTACTTC. It specifies CACGVAGGSYEQYF. V usage is TRBV30 and J usage is TRBJ2-7; D possibly matches TRBD1 or TRBD2 (5 bases each). This CDR3 comprises 14 residues. V was trimmed by 6 bases and J by 0 bases, leaving 15 bases between them. The V gene's germline CDR1 is GTSNPN and CDR2 SVGIG (reference sequence). Full variable domain (remainder filled in from reference TRBV30 and TRBJ2-7): SQTIHQWPATLVQPVGSPLSLECTVEGTSNPNLYWYRQAAGRGLQLLFYSVGIGQISSEVPQNLSASRPQDRQFILSSKKLLLSDSGFYLCACGVAGGSYEQYFGPGTRLTVT.